This note documents a single T cell receptor (beta chain) sequence. Its antigen is unknown. V dropped 3 bases and J dropped 5; count of bases not matched to a gene: 10. The CDR3 is 16 amino acids. In germline, CDR1 is KGHSH, CDR2 LQKENI. This sample was included in a study of OX40 agonist ivuxolimab in advanced cancers. Across the whole study: Prior checkpoint blockade (anti-PD-1, anti-PD-L1 or anti-CTLA-4) was permitted; approximately 44% had it. Overall study findings and caveats: Also present in some nonresponders was a low level of normalized T-cell clonal expansion. On average, CD8+ T cells had more expanded clones than CD4+.

Profiled with immunoSEQ multiplex PCR; TCRdb holds only in-frame clones, not every one. The sample shows some 57,000 clones, approximately 86% of them seen only once. The V and J genes are TRBV18 and TRBJ1-2; 9 nucleotides align to TRBD1. This sequence was found in an adult with an advanced solid tumor such as melanoma, head and neck, liver or kidney cancer. The sample was CD4+ or CD8+ T cells sorted from blood, taken in a trial of the OX40 agonist ivuxolimab. The CDR3 coding sequence is TGTGCCAGCTCACCTATCCCCCCGGGACAGGGATATGGCTACACCTTC. Residues: CASSPIPPGQGYGYTF.